This T cell receptor (beta chain) was recovered during a study of blood T cell repertoires in COVID-19 (dated by TCRdb to 2020 to 2022). General notes on the study: Samples covering the acute and convalescent phases of COVID-19 were provided by collaborators in the United States, Italy and Spain. The prospective study material was composed of cDNA or gDNA derived from T cells, B-cell-depleted T cells, or PBMCs. Deeply sampled blood TCRbeta repertoires from subjects exposed to, actively infected with, or recovered from COVID-19 were included in the dataset. The repertoires were released in a freely available public database meant as a resource for research on the immune response to SARS-CoV-2. The samples were drawn from two sources: the first 160 participants of the ongoing ImmuneRACE study, and about 1,300 subjects contributed by 6 global collaborators. A de-identified subject ID, COVID-19 status, age in years and sex were almost always included in the sample metadata. HLA class I and class II types, where available, came from metadata supplied by the sample provider rather than from assay-based typing. On the study overall, not on this receptor specifically: The amount of clinical and demographic metadata varied by source and participant and was provided uncurated.

Each collaborating institution followed its own protocols to collect whole blood in K2EDTA tubes. For TCRbeta analysis, collaborators shipped samples as frozen whole blood, isolated PBMCs, or DNA extracted from either of those sample types. For this clone: No cognate antigen has been identified for it. Per-nucleotide qualities are absent, and no much larger clonotype sits a single base away.

As encoded in the germline V gene (reference sequence), CDR1 is LNHDA while CDR2 is SQIVND. V and J lose 0 bases and 0 bases, and a span of 6 bases separates them. The CDR3 goes from the cysteine to the phenylalanine over 14 residues. Only CDR3 DNA remains: 42 bases, in frame from the first base. The immunoSEQ Assay, a bias-controlled multiplex PCR, was used to amplify TCRbeta CDR3 regions from genomic DNA. Processing in the source paper ran as follows. Nucleated cell counts per sample were estimated from amplification of reference gene primers within the assay. To quantify the absolute abundance of each unique TCRbeta CDR3 rearrangement, sequence reads were collapsed and filtered. For each sample, productive Simpson clonality was calculated as the square root of Simpson's diversity index across productive rearrangements. Not all clones reach the TCRdb copy of this immuneACCESS table, which keeps in-frame sequences only. Checked studies attribute under half of the gap to unresolved V genes and leave the rest unexplained. V, J and clone size reflect that table, while D and trimming were determined from the DNA. The sample table records 200,000 to 250,000 clones; around 81% of these occur just once. Of the sample, roughly 6% is held by the ten largest clones.

This receptor was obtained from a woman in her sixties or seventies with acute or convalescent COVID-19. Material for sequencing was peripheral blood. The chain uses TRBV19 and TRBJ2-7, with no reliable assignment of the D segment. The CDR3 loop reads CASSIDPFSYEQYF. The nucleotide sequence is TGTGCCAGTAGTATAGATCCGTTCTCCTACGAGCAGTACTTC.